Listed below are T cell receptor beta chains from one sample, sequenced in a study of blood T cells in healthy people across ages. TCRdb reprocessed the 5' RACE reads with MiXCR, giving one entry per CDR3 protein. This sample has about 1.7 million distinct CDR3 sequences, with approximately 28% found just once. The sample consisted of blood. The receptor set was obtained from a woman in her twenties or thirties in good health. Both conserved end residues are part of each CDR3.

>TRBJ2-3|TRBV4-1
CASSHPDGRGTDTQYF
>TRBJ2-2|TRBV12-3/TRBV12-4
CASNTGDTGELFF
>TRBJ2-7|TRBV7-2
CASHPGQRAYEQYF
>TRBJ1-1|TRBV6-5
CASRPDRVAAEAFF
>TRBJ2-1|TRBV25-1
CASSEALAGYNEQIF
>TRBJ2-5|TRBV9
CASSVARGAVQETQYF
>TRBJ1-1|TRBV6-6
CASTSRSSTLNTEAFF
>TRBJ1-1|TRBV7-9
CASSADRERGAFF
>TRBJ2-1|TRBV4-3
CASSQDVGASEQFF
>TRBJ1-1|TRBV5-5
CASSPGQGWSEAFF
>TRBJ2-1|TRBV28
CASSRWNEQFF
>TRBJ1-3|TRBV27
CASSLIGGPGNTIYF
>TRBJ2-7|TRBV2
CASSGDSPEQYF
>TRBJ2-1|TRBV6-1
CASSSRTGWNEQFF
>TRBJ1-6|TRBV28
CASSLSRNNSPLHF
>TRBJ1-2|TRBV28
CASSPLRRTDGYTF
>TRBJ2-5|TRBV7-2
CASSLGTSIETQYF
>TRBJ1-5|TRBV20-1
CSATGGTNQPQHF
>TRBJ1-2|TRBV5-1
CASGSGGDDYGYTF
>TRBJ2-1|TRBV24-1
CATSPGQASYNEQFF
>TRBJ2-2|TRBV2
CASILDTGELFF
>TRBJ2-1|TRBV3-1
CTSSQGQGVQFF
>TRBJ1-2|TRBV29-1
CSVVGGIADPNYGYTF
>TRBJ2-2|TRBV10-3
CAISESPSLAGELFF
>TRBJ2-7|TRBV20-1
CSASVAGYEQYF
>TRBJ2-5|TRBV29-1
CSVVRSFQETQYF
>TRBJ2-7|TRBV7-2
CASGGVTPGHNYEQYF
>TRBJ2-1|TRBV2
CASSESPTSGAPEQFF
>TRBJ2-4|TRBV18
CASSPPGVGTKNIQYF
>TRBJ1-1|TRBV19
CASSPPDRYAVTEAFF
>TRBJ2-5|TRBV5-1
CASSTSSGEETQYF
>TRBJ2-5|TRBV7-9
CASSSRAGRETQYF
>TRBJ1-1|TRBV28
CASSLVAQGASEAFF
>TRBJ2-3|TRBV20-1
CSATRLDINTDTQYF
>TRBJ2-3|TRBV5-4
CASTLGGQVYDTQYF
>TRBJ2-1|TRBV12-3/TRBV12-4
CASSVSGRAGYNEQFF
>TRBJ1-3|TRBV7-9
CASSLGMGQARSGNTIYF
>TRBJ1-2|TRBV4-3
CASSQVRGPNYGYTF
>TRBJ2-3|TRBV5-5
CASSSAGTGRLTDTQYF
>TRBJ2-2|TRBV20-1
CGARARTNTGELFF
>TRBJ2-3|TRBV24-1
CATSDFGQPTDTQYF
>TRBJ2-1|TRBV15
CATSRATPGLAGDNEQFF
>TRBJ1-4|TRBV12-3/TRBV12-4
CASRPRGRGEKLFF
>TRBJ2-7|TRBV29-1
CSVEERASGSSYEQYF
>TRBJ2-1|TRBV7-2
CASSPKGYGRPGYEQFF
>TRBJ2-3|TRBV7-2
CASSQPVGGDTQYF
>TRBJ1-1|TRBV7-9
CASSPTVNTEAFF
>TRBJ1-5|TRBV20-1
CSARDSAGQRPQHF
>TRBJ1-4|TRBV24-1
CATSDGAGEKLFF
>TRBJ2-1|TRBV27
CASTTTGGSYNEQFF
>TRBJ1-5|TRBV12-3/TRBV12-4
CASSPQRGQNQPQHF